Following are 31 T cell receptor beta chains from one sample sequenced in a study of cytomegalovirus exposure and HLA in healthy donors. The study ran its PCR with 60 Vbeta and 13 Jbeta primers. Method: immunoSEQ multiplex PCR; TCRdb's copy keeps in-frame clones and lacks some. The data show around 200,000 clones, roughly 91% seen once. Source material: PBMCs. These receptors originate from a woman aged 18-29 years in good health and CMV-seronegative.

The table lists this clone with a count of one. The chain links TRBV7-9 to TRBJ1-2, with D uncertain. This CDR3 has 14 amino acids. Trimming cost V 5 bases and J 3 bases, with 13 bases left between them. The germline CDR1 and CDR2 sequences are SEHNR and FQNEAQ (reference sequence). CDR3 region: CASSTNAEYYGYTF. The DNA for the CDR3 is TGTGCCAGCAGCACCAACGCGGAGTACTATGGCTACACCTTC.

The chain recombines TRBV19 with TRBJ1-1; D gene ambiguous. The CDR3 contains 14 residues. The V gene lost 4 bases and the J gene lost 1 base, with 10 bases spanning the gap. Per germline, CDR1 LNHDA and CDR2 SQIVND (reference sequence). CDR3 DNA: TGTGCCAGTAGTAGGCCAGGAAGGAACACTGAAGCTTTCTTT. It translates to CASSRPGRNTEAFF.

The chain uses TRBV4-3 and TRBJ1-4; 7 nucleotides align to TRBD1. This CDR3 is built from 16 residues. CDR1 is LGHNA and CDR2 is YSLEER in the germline V gene. J was trimmed by 8 bases and V by 1 base; bases with no gene match: 10. CDR3 in DNA: TGCGCCAGCAGCCAAGGGGTCGCGGCAGGGGGAGAAAAACTGTTTTTT. Translating gives CASSQGVAAGGEKLFF.

A single count supports this clone. V usage is TRBV6-1 and J usage is TRBJ1-1; the D gene is possibly TRBD1 (5 bases). V was cut by 4 bases and J by 4 bases, with 22 bases left in between. The germline V gene encodes CDR1 MNHNS and CDR2 SASEGT. This CDR3 region has 17 residues. The CDR3 DNA sequence: TGTGCCAGCAGTGTGGTGACGCAGGACCGGGGGAGCACTGAAGCTTTCTTT. Translation: CASSVVTQDRGSTEAFF.

In DNA, the CDR3 is TGCGCCAGCAGCTTCGCGGGTGTGGAAAACATTCAGTACTTC. This sequence encodes CASSFAGVENIQYF. The chain couples TRBV5-1 to TRBJ2-4, with D possibly being TRBD2 (5 bases). Germline values: CDR1 SGHRS, CDR2 YFSETQ. The CDR3 is 14 amino acids. Trimming removed 2 bases at V and 5 bases at J, with 11 bases between.

V and J are TRBV5-4 and TRBJ1-2, with D perhaps matching TRBD1 (6 bases). Deletions cut 10 bases from V and 3 bases from J, with 13 bases between. CDR3 length equals 12 residues. From germline, CDR1 is SGHNT and CDR2 YYREEE (reference sequence). The CDR3 nucleotides read TGTGCCGTCCAGGGGTCTCACTATGGCTACACCTTC. It translates to CAVQGSHYGYTF.

The CDR3 loop is CASSLVGAYSYEQYF. The CDR3 DNA is TGTGCCAGCAGCTTGGTGGGGGCCTACTCCTACGAGCAGTACTTC. J is TRBJ2-7 and V is TRBV5-4; maybe TRBD1 (6 bases). The CDR3 sequence is 15 residues long. CDR1 is SGHNT, CDR2 YYREEE, per germline (reference sequence). The V gene lost 0 bases and the J gene lost 0 bases, with 10 bases spanning the gap.

This clone was detected only a few times. The chain has TRBV6-5 and TRBJ2-2; 10 bases are shared with TRBD2. The J segment lost 6 bases and the V segment lost 4 bases, leaving 2 bases of the junction unmatched. The CDR3 runs to 14 residues. The germline gives CDR1 MNHEY, CDR2 SVGAGI. The CDR3 spells CASSFSGGPGELFF. CDR3 DNA: TGTGCCAGCAGTTTTAGCGGGGGGCCCGGGGAGCTGTTTTTT.

V is TRBV9 and J is TRBJ2-5, with 14 bases fitting TRBD2. CDR1 and CDR2 from the germline V gene are SGDLS and YYNGEE. The CDR3 contains 14 residues. With V trimmed by 3 bases and J by 11 bases, 6 bases remained unmatched. The CDR3 DNA follows: TGTGCCAGCAGCGCGGGACTAGCGGGAGTAGAGCAGTACTTC. This codes for CASSAGLAGVEQYF.

The CDR3 loop is CASSYGTGAGYEQYF. CDR3 coding DNA: TGTGCCAGCAGTTACGGGACAGGGGCGGGATACGAGCAGTACTTC. The chain uses TRBV6-5 and TRBJ2-7; 10 nucleotides line up with TRBD1. The J segment lost 4 bases and the V segment lost 2 bases, leaving 5 bases of the junction unmatched. The CDR3 loop spans 15 amino acids. Germline V gene lookup returns CDR1 MNHEY and CDR2 SVGAGI.

V usage is TRBV9 and J usage is TRBJ1-1; D remains ambiguous. This CDR3 region has 14 residues. The V and J ends lost 4 bases and 5 bases respectively, with 15 bases between them. The V gene's germline CDR1 is SGDLS and CDR2 YYNGEE. Here the CDR3 reads CASSPRRLSTEAFF. For the CDR3, the DNA is TGTGCCAGCAGCCCAAGGAGGCTGAGTACTGAAGCTTTCTTT.

The V call is TRBV2, the J call TRBJ1-6; D remains ambiguous. This CDR3 is built from 13 residues. Trimming removed 6 bases at V and 7 bases at J, with 10 bases between. Germline V gene lookup returns CDR1 SNHLY and CDR2 FYNNEI. The CDR3 sequence is CASRKEQNSPLHF. The DNA of the CDR3 is TGTGCCAGCAGAAAAGAACAAAATTCACCCCTCCACTTT.

The chain joins TRBV5-1 to TRBJ2-1, with TRBD1 matching 7 bases. Germline values: CDR1 SGHRS, CDR2 YFSETQ. This CDR3 spans 17 amino acids. Trimming removed 0 bases from V and 4 bases from J; junction bases left unmatched: 10. The CDR3 region has the DNA TGCGCCAGCAGCTTGGCCCAAGACAGGGCGCGGTACAATGAGCAGTTCTTC. The encoded protein is CASSLAQDRARYNEQFF.

The gene calls are TRBV7-9 and TRBJ1-3; 7 nucleotides agree with TRBD1. Trimming at V came to 4 bases and at J to 4 bases, leaving 7 bases not matched to a gene. Germline V gives CDR1 SEHNR, CDR2 FQNEAQ (reference sequence). CDR3 length: 15 residues. CDR3 amino acids: CASSSGQIKGNTIYF. CDR3 nucleotide sequence: TGTGCCAGCAGCTCGGGACAGATTAAAGGAAACACCATATATTTT. Full variable domain (rest looked up from reference TRBV7-9 and TRBJ1-3): DTGVSQNPRHKITKRGQNVTFRCDPISEHNRLYWYRQTLGQGPEFLTYFQNEAQLEKSRLLSDRFSAERPKGSFSTLEIQRTEQGDSAMYLCASSSGQIKGNTIYFGEGSWLTVV.

The chain combines TRBV5-6 with TRBJ2-3, with TRBD2 matching over 11 bases. Germline CDR1 is SGHDT and CDR2 is YYEEEE. Trimming removed 4 bases from V and 10 bases from J; junction bases left unmatched: 14. This CDR3 has 16 residues. The CDR3 DNA reads TGTGCCAGCAGCGCCCAACCGGGACTAGCGGTAAACGCGCAGTATTTT. The encoded protein is CASSAQPGLAVNAQYF.

The chain combines TRBV6-6 with TRBJ1-2; D is undetermined. The V gene lost 2 bases and the J gene lost 8 bases, with 15 bases spanning the gap. In germline, CDR1 is MNHNY, CDR2 SVGAGI (reference sequence). This CDR3 is 14 amino acids long. CDR3 protein: CASSYERSLEGYTF. The CDR3 bases are TGTGCCAGCAGTTACGAGAGGTCTTTGGAAGGCTACACCTTC.

This chain joins TRBV10-2 and TRBJ2-1, with D possibly matching TRBD2 (6 bases). Trimming took off 1 base at V and 4 bases at J, with 8 bases between the two ends. The length of the CDR3 is 14 residues. Looked up from germline, CDR1 is WSHSY and CDR2 is SAAADI. The CDR3 DNA reads TGCGCCAGCAGTGAGTGGGACTTATACAATGAGCAGTTCTTC. Translating it yields CASSEWDLYNEQFF.

The chain recombines TRBV11-3 with TRBJ1-2; no firm D call. Trimming stripped 4 bases from V and 4 bases from J, with 13 bases between. Germline loops: CDR1 SGHNT, CDR2 YENEEA. The CDR3 totals 14 residues. CDR3 nucleotides: TGTGCCAGCAGCTCGGGAGGACTGATCTATGGCTACACCTTC. Translated: CASSSGGLIYGYTF.

This chain links TRBV19 with TRBJ2-7; 9 nucleotides align to TRBD2. The CDR3 length is 15 residues. V was clipped by 4 bases and J by 4 bases; unmatched bases: 8. Germline CDR1 is LNHDA and CDR2 is SQIVND (reference sequence). CDR3 bases: TGTGCCAGTAGTACGCTCCCTAGCGGGACTTACGAGCAGTACTTC. This gives the protein CASSTLPSGTYEQYF.

The chain couples TRBV4-2 to TRBJ2-1, with TRBD2 identical over 8 bases. Germline CDR1 is LGHNA and CDR2 is YNFKEQ. The ends lost 2 bases at V and 3 bases at J; junction bases unmatched: 15. This CDR3 contains 19 residues. The CDR3 loop reads CASSQKGGAGGGVYNEQFF. CDR3 DNA sequence: TGTGCCAGCAGCCAAAAGGGGGGGGCGGGAGGAGGGGTCTACAATGAGCAGTTCTTC.

V gene TRBV6-6 combines with J gene TRBJ1-1; D is possibly TRBD1 (5 bases). Trimming took off 6 bases at V and 3 bases at J, with 17 bases between the two ends. The CDR3 has 15 residues. CDR1 and CDR2 from the germline V gene are MNHNY and SVGAGI (reference sequence). In DNA form, the CDR3 reads TGTGCCAGCAGAGACCAACCGGGGGGGGACACTGAAGCTTTCTTT. Protein: CASRDQPGGDTEAFF.

The rearrangement uses TRBV5-4 and TRBJ1-4, with 7 bases identical to TRBD1. V lost 3 bases and J lost 7; bases outside the gene matches: 0. The CDR3 length is 12 residues. Germline V gene lookup returns CDR1 SGHNT and CDR2 YYREEE (reference sequence). The chain's CDR3 is CASSWDSEKLFF. The DNA of the CDR3 is TGTGCCAGCAGCTGGGACAGTGAAAAACTGTTTTTT.

The gene calls are TRBV1 and TRBJ1-1; TRBD1, the table's D call, lacks a check against the DNA. TRBV1 is a recognized pseudogene. The CDR3 length is 14 residues. Here the CDR3 DNA reads TGCACCAGCAGCCGGTGTGCAGGGCCCTTTGAAGCTTTCTTT. Amino acids: CTSSRCAGPFEAFF.

The gene calls are TRBV18 and TRBJ1-5, with 8 bases fitting TRBD1. This CDR3 is built from 16 residues. J was trimmed by 2 bases and V by 0 bases; bases with no gene match: 3. Germline loops: CDR1 KGHSH, CDR2 LQKENI. The CDR3: CASSPPLGQGNQPQHF. For the CDR3, the DNA is TGTGCCAGCTCACCACCGTTGGGACAGGGCAATCAGCCCCAGCATTTT.

The rearrangement links TRBV2 to TRBJ1-4, with 7 bases fitting TRBD1. Trimming took 6 bases from V and 8 from J; bases not matched to a gene: 9. The CDR3 contains 14 residues. CDR1 SNHLY and CDR2 FYNNEI come from the germline V gene. For the CDR3, the DNA is TGTGCCAGCAGAGTGACAGGGAGAGAGGAAAAACTGTTTTTT. It yields the protein CASRVTGREEKLFF.

The J gene is TRBJ1-5, the V gene TRBV5-4, with 8 bases that match TRBD1. The trim removed 0 bases at V and 4 bases at J, leaving 9 bases unmatched. In germline, CDR1 is SGHNT, CDR2 YYREEE (reference sequence). The length of the CDR3 is 17 residues. CDR3: CASSLGGTGSWNQPQHF. CDR3 nucleotide sequence: TGTGCCAGCAGCTTGGGCGGGACAGGATCGTGGAATCAGCCCCAGCATTTT.

This chain uses TRBV27 with TRBJ2-7, with D possibly TRBD2 on 5 matching bases. V dropped 4 bases and J dropped 4 bases, with 17 bases sitting between them. The V gene's germline CDR1 is MNHEY and CDR2 SMNVEV (reference sequence). The CDR3 is 15 amino acids. CDR3 in amino acids: CASSSPLRAEYEQYF. CDR3 nucleotide sequence: TGTGCCAGCAGTTCCCCCCTGCGAGCGGAGTACGAGCAGTACTTC.

Only a few counts were recorded for this clone. The chain uses TRBV10-2 and TRBJ2-3, with 10 positions matching TRBD2. V gave up 6 bases and J gave up 5 bases; unmatched junction bases: 8. The germline V gene has CDR1 WSHSY and CDR2 SAAADI. This CDR3 is built from 15 residues. The CDR3 sequence is CASRASGRVGDTQYF. DNA for the CDR3: TGCGCCAGCAGGGCGAGCGGGAGGGTTGGAGATACGCAGTATTTT.

This clone was found once. J is TRBJ2-3 and V is TRBV4-2; 11 bases line up with TRBD2. This CDR3 contains 19 residues. Unmatched junction bases numbered 8, after V lost 0 bases and J lost 0 bases. Looked up from germline, CDR1 is LGHNA and CDR2 is YNFKEQ. Here the CDR3 reads CASSQELAGAWGSTDTQYF. In DNA form, the CDR3 reads TGTGCCAGCAGCCAAGAACTAGCGGGGGCCTGGGGTAGCACAGATACGCAGTATTTT.

This chain links TRBV6-1 with TRBJ1-6, with D possibly matching TRBD1 (6 bases). The germline V gene has CDR1 MNHNS and CDR2 SASEGT. CDR3 length: 15 residues. Trimming cost V 10 bases and J 7 bases, with 20 bases left between them. The CDR3 DNA follows: TGTGCCACCCAACCCCAGGGGCGAGACAATTCACCCCTCCACTTT. This sequence encodes CATQPQGRDNSPLHF.

The chain is built from TRBV13 and TRBJ2-3; tentative D call: TRBD2 (6 bases). CDR3 size: 18 residues. The germline CDR1 and CDR2 sequences are PRHDT and FYEKMQ (reference sequence). Trimming shortened V by 5 bases and J by 6 bases, and 27 bases separated the two germline ends. DNA of the CDR3: TGTGCCAGCAGCCACCGGATTCGGGTTGGGGGAGGCAGGGATACGCAGTATTTT. It codes for CASSHRIRVGGGRDTQYF. The variable domain in full, with the rest retrieved from reference TRBV13 and TRBJ2-3, is AAGVIQSPRHLIKEKRETATLKCYPIPRHDTVYWYQQGPGQDPQFLISFYEKMQSDKGSIPDRFSAQQFSDYHSELNMSSLELGDSALYFCASSHRIRVGGGRDTQYFGPGTRLTVL.